Listed here are 26 T cell receptor beta chains from one sample, sequenced in a study of tumor-infiltrating lymphocytes in primary liver carcinoma. Alongside blood RNA obtained from unsorted whole blood, germline DNA was also extracted. A primer in the constant region served to generate TCR beta cDNA from 500 ng of total RNA. It was through three nested multiplex PCR rounds of slightly modified ARM-PCR that TCR beta libraries arose. Rounds one and two of PCR, each of roughly 10 cycles, were primed with TRBV1-TRBV30 forward primers and a C-beta reverse primer. Via MiXCR, TCRdb re-called the multiplex PCR reads, giving one row per CDR3 protein. The table has a few hundred thousand distinct CDR3 sequences, roughly three fifths seen once. The source material was peripheral blood. The origin of the receptors is a woman under 40 with primary liver carcinoma and hepatitis B virus infection.

V gene TRBV12-3 or TRBV12-4 combines with J gene TRBJ2-5; D gene ambiguous. The CDR3 spans 12 residues. Trimming shortened V by 10 bases and J by 6 bases, and 15 bases separated the two germline ends. For the CDR3, the DNA is TGTGCCAACACTTTAACGGAGAAGACCCAGTACTTC. Its protein product is CANTLTEKTQYF.

The rearrangement links TRBV11-2 to TRBJ2-3, with a weak D call TRBD2 (6 bases). Trimming cost V 1 base and J 0 bases, with 23 bases left between them. Germline V gene sequence: CDR1 SGHAT, CDR2 FQNNGV. This CDR3 is built from 20 residues. In DNA, the CDR3 is TGTGCCAGCAGCTTAGTTCTCGAATTAGCGGAACTTCGAAGCACAGATACGCAGTATTTT. Amino acids: CASSLVLELAELRSTDTQYF.

This clonotype was recorded many times. This rearrangement joins TRBV11-2 to TRBJ2-3; 11 nucleotides align to TRBD2. The CDR3 covers 18 residues. V shed 8 bases, J shed 0 bases, and the junction held 13 bases outside the gene matches. CDR1 SGHAT and CDR2 FQNNGV come from the germline V gene. CDR3 coding DNA: TGTGCCAGCGCTAGGGGACTAGCGGAAATAACTAGCACAGATACGCAGTATTTT. The encoded protein is CASARGLAEITSTDTQYF.

This clonotype occurred once. J is TRBJ2-7 and V is TRBV19; 8 nucleotides agree with TRBD1. The CDR3 runs to 15 residues. The ends lost 5 bases at V and 3 bases at J; junction bases unmatched: 9. Germline values: CDR1 LNHDA, CDR2 SQIVND (reference sequence). In DNA form, the CDR3 reads TGTGCCAGTAGTGTTGGATCCGGGACAGGCTACGAGCAGTACTTC. Protein sequence: CASSVGSGTGYEQYF.

This clonotype appeared a few times. V gene TRBV11-1 combines with J gene TRBJ2-1; weak D call: TRBD2 (5 bases). V was trimmed by 9 bases and J by 8 bases, leaving 14 bases between them. Germline CDR1 is SGHAT and CDR2 is FQDESV (reference sequence). The CDR3 consists of 12 residues. CDR3 sequence (DNA): TGTGCCAGTGGCTTTTATAGCGATGAGCAGTTCTTC. This codes for CASGFYSDEQFF.

Of note for this clonotype: One base away lies a much larger clone, so this may be a sequencing read error. This chain links TRBV6-1 with TRBJ1-1, with no clear D. Germline V gives CDR1 MNHNS, CDR2 SASEGT. Trimming removed 1 base at V and 6 bases at J, with 12 bases between. CDR3 size: 14 residues. The DNA for the CDR3 is TGTGCCAGCAGTGAAGGCCCCAGAGTCTCTGAAGCTTTCTTT. Its protein product is CASSEGPRVSEAFF.

The chain links TRBV7-8 to TRBJ2-7; D is uncertain. CDR1 SGHVS and CDR2 FQNEAQ come from the germline V gene. This CDR3 spans 12 amino acids. The ends were cut back, 7 bases at V and 0 bases at J, with 7 bases in the middle. Here the CDR3 reads CASNTSSYEQYF. The CDR3, as DNA: TGTGCCAGCAACACCAGCTCCTACGAGCAGTACTTC. The full variable domain, in which reference TRBV7-8 and TRBJ2-7 provide the parts outside the CDR3, is GAGVSQSPRYKVAKRGQDVALRCDPISGHVSLFWYQQALGQGPEFLTYFQNEAQLDKSGLPSDRFFAERPEGSVSTLKIQRTQQEDSAVYLCASNTSSYEQYFGPGTRLTVT.

V gene TRBV5-5 combines with J gene TRBJ2-1; D call uncertain. The ends were cut back, 2 bases at V and 9 bases at J, with 15 bases in the middle. The CDR3 has 14 residues. The V gene's germline CDR1 is SGHKS and CDR2 YYEKEE (reference sequence). The CDR3 loop reads CASSLVGFYFEQFF. CDR3 bases: TGTGCCAGCAGCTTAGTGGGATTCTACTTTGAGCAGTTCTTC.

As for this clonotype: Given a much more abundant clone one base away, this may be a read error. The CDR3 DNA reads as TGTGCCAGCAGTGAGAACAGGGGAAGCACCTACGAGCAGTACTTC. Residues: CASSENRGSTYEQYF. The J gene is TRBJ2-7, the V gene TRBV6-1, with 7 positions matching TRBD1. Germline V gives CDR1 MNHNS, CDR2 SASEGT. There are 15 residues in the CDR3. The junction had 7 bases not matched to a gene; V was cut back by 3 bases and J by 2 bases.

This clonotype was recorded once. The chain combines TRBV28 with TRBJ2-7, with a possible D match to TRBD1 (6 bases). There are 12 residues in the CDR3. With 7 bases removed from V and 4 bases from J, the gap between germline ends came to 11 bases. In germline, CDR1 is MDHEN, CDR2 SYDVKM. CDR3 nucleotides: TGTGCCAGCACTTTGGGGACATACGAGCAGTACTTC. It encodes CASTLGTYEQYF.

Regarding this clonotype: Being one base from a much bigger clone, this may be a read error. The chain is built from TRBV4-3 and TRBJ1-1; D not resolved. The CDR3 is 16 amino acids. V dropped 7 bases and J dropped 4 bases, with 22 bases sitting between them. Looked up from germline, CDR1 is LGHNA and CDR2 is YSLEER. The CDR3 coding sequence is TGCGCCAGCACACCCGCTTGGAGGTCCTTTAGCACTGAAGCTTTCTTT. Protein: CASTPAWRSFSTEAFF.

This clonotype was seen more than once but under ten times. J is TRBJ2-7 and V is TRBV24-1; 9 bases map to TRBD1. Germline assignment: CDR1 KGHDR and CDR2 SFDVKD. This CDR3 contains 14 residues. V dropped 12 bases and J dropped 4; count of bases not matched to a gene: 12. The CDR3 DNA follows: TGTGCCGCCGGGACAGGGCCTCCATCTTACGAGCAGTACTTC. Its translation is CAAGTGPPSYEQYF.

This clonotype was seen at least ten times. The chain combines TRBV11-2 with TRBJ2-7; D call uncertain. The germline gives CDR1 SGHAT, CDR2 FQNNGV. The CDR3 has 11 amino acids. V lost 6 bases to trimming and J lost 7 bases, with 10 bases between them. CDR3 bases: TGTGCCAGCAGGGACCTAGGGGAGCAGTACTTC. It encodes CASRDLGEQYF. Combining the CDR3 with reference TRBV11-2 and TRBJ2-7 gives the whole variable domain EAGVAQSPRYKIIEKRQSVAFWCNPISGHATLYWYQQILGQGPKLLIQFQNNGVVDDSQLPKDRFSAERLKGVDSTLKIQPAKLEDSAVYLCASRDLGEQYFGPGTRLTVT.

Concerning this clonotype itself: It is likely a read error, because the conserved phenylalanine at the end of the CDR3 is missing. The chain joins TRBV11-1 to TRBJ2-2; no clear D. CDR1 and CDR2 from the germline V gene are SGHAT and FQDESV (reference sequence). V dropped 2 bases and J dropped 1 base, with 8 bases sitting between them. The CDR3 length is 15 residues. CDR3: CASSLRRMNTGELFL. CDR3 sequence (DNA): TGTGCCAGCAGCTTACGGCGGATGAACACCGGGGAGCTGTTTCTT.

As regards this clonotype: Germline and junction disagree at one end, which may indicate a read error. The chain combines TRBV11-2 with TRBJ2-1; a possible D gene is TRBD1 (6 bases). The CDR3 totals 13 residues. CDR1 is SGHAT and CDR2 is FQNNGV in the germline V gene. The CDR3 DNA reads TGTGCCAGCAGCTTAGGGGTGGGACATGAGCTGTTCTTC. Translated: CASSLGVGHELFF.

The J gene is TRBJ2-2, the V gene TRBV11-3; 8 positions match TRBD2. Germline V gene data show CDR1 as SGHNT and CDR2 as YENEEA. V was pared by 7 bases and J by 6 bases, with 10 bases of the junction left unmatched. The length of the CDR3 is 15 residues. Here the CDR3 DNA reads TGTGCCAGCACCGGGGGGGATACTGGCGCCGGGGAGCTGTTTTTT. Protein sequence: CASTGGDTGAGELFF.

As regards this clonotype: One base away lies a much larger clone, so this may be a sequencing read error. V and J are TRBV4-1 and TRBJ1-2; no firm D call. The CDR3 contains 14 residues. Germline CDR1 reads MGHRA; CDR2 reads YSYEKL. The CDR3, as DNA: TGCGCCAGCAGCCGGTACACATCTAACTATGGCTACATCTTC. The encoded protein is CASSRYTSNYGYIF.

In its sample, this clonotype was seen many times. V and J are TRBV6-1 and TRBJ2-5, with D perhaps matching TRBD2 (6 bases). V lost 8 bases and J 5 bases, leaving 9 bases between the germline ends. This CDR3 spans 11 amino acids. In germline, CDR1 is MNHNS, CDR2 SASEGT. CDR3 amino acids: CASGTGETQYF. CDR3 DNA: TGTGCCAGCGGGACTGGGGAGACCCAGTACTTC.

The chain links TRBV28 to TRBJ2-7; TRBD1 agrees at 7 bases. The CDR3 is 14 residues long. CDR1 is MDHEN, CDR2 SYDVKM, per germline. V was clipped by 4 bases and J by 4 bases; unmatched bases: 7. The CDR3 sequence: CASSSRDRQYEQYF. The CDR3 DNA follows: TGTGCCAGCAGTTCACGGGACAGACAATACGAGCAGTACTTC.

This chain connects TRBV5-5 to TRBJ2-7, with no clear D. Deletions cut 5 bases from V and 2 bases from J, with 14 bases between. The CDR3 length is 14 residues. CDR1 and CDR2 from the germline V gene are SGHKS and YYEKEE (reference sequence). The DNA for the CDR3 is TGTGCCAGCAGGGACGGACCTACGACCTACGAGCAGTACTTC. This gives the protein CASRDGPTTYEQYF. Full variable domain (remainder filled in from reference TRBV5-5 and TRBJ2-7): DAGVTQSPTHLIKTRGQQVTLRCSPISGHKSVSWYQQVLGQGPQFIFQYYEKEERGRGNFPDRFSARQFPNYSSELNVNALLLGDSALYLCASRDGPTTYEQYFGPGTRLTVT.

V is TRBV6-2 or TRBV6-3 and J is TRBJ1-5; TRBD1 is a possible D gene (5 bases). Germline assignment: CDR1 MNHEY and CDR2 SVGEGT. CDR3 length equals 15 residues. V was clipped by 2 bases and J by 6 bases, with 14 bases between them. The CDR3 reads CASSYGRERGQPQHF. The CDR3 DNA is TGTGCCAGCAGTTACGGCAGGGAACGGGGTCAGCCCCAGCATTTT.

This clonotype has a count of ten or more. The chain joins TRBV11-2 to TRBJ2-1, with D maybe TRBD2 (6 bases). V lost 4 bases and J lost 1, with 17 bases in between. Germline V CDR1 and CDR2: SGHAT, FQNNGV. This CDR3 is 17 amino acids long. DNA for the CDR3: TGTGCCAGCAGCTCCCTCGGCGGGGTTAGGTCCTACAATGAGCAGTTCTTC. Amino acid sequence: CASSSLGGVRSYNEQFF.

At least ten counts were recorded for this clonotype. The rearrangement joins TRBV6-7 to TRBJ2-7; D is perhaps TRBD1 (6 bases). TRBV6-7 is an ORF, and what it does is uncertain. The CDR3 has 14 residues. With 4 bases removed from V and 2 bases from J, the gap between germline ends came to 12 bases. The CDR3 region has the DNA TGTGCCAGCAGTTGTCAGGGGAGCGCCTACGAGCAGTACTTC. Translating it yields CASSCQGSAYEQYF.

Comment on this clonotype: At one end, the junction sequence differs from germline, possibly due to a read error. The J gene is TRBJ1-5, the V gene TRBV29-1, with a tentative D call TRBD1 (6 bases). The CDR3 totals 13 residues. Germline loops: CDR1 SQVTM, CDR2 ANQGSEA. The CDR3 bases are TGCAGCGCGGGGGGGGCTCCAGACGGTCCCCGGCATTTT. Amino acids: CSAGGAPDGPRHF.

This clonotype has just one count. A much larger clonotype is one base distant, so this may be a read error. The chain combines TRBV6-6 with TRBJ1-2; no reliable D call. The CDR3 length is 10 residues. From germline, CDR1 is MNHNY and CDR2 SVGAGI (reference sequence). CDR3 sequence (DNA): TGTGCCAGCAGCCAAGATGGCCACACCTTC. Its translation: CASSQDGHTF.

This clonotype was found once. The chain employs TRBV11-2 and TRBJ2-7; D unclear. Germline V gene data show CDR1 as SGHAT and CDR2 as FQNNGV. This CDR3 region has 14 residues. V was shortened by 5 bases and J by 4 bases, with 15 bases between the two germline ends. As DNA, the CDR3 is TGTGCCAGCAGCCCCCGCGGCTCCATGTACGAGCAGTACTTC. This translates into CASSPRGSMYEQYF. The full variable domain, in which reference TRBV11-2 and TRBJ2-7 provide the parts outside the CDR3, is EAGVAQSPRYKIIEKRQSVAFWCNPISGHATLYWYQQILGQGPKLLIQFQNNGVVDDSQLPKDRFSAERLKGVDSTLKIQPAKLEDSAVYLCASSPRGSMYEQYFGPGTRLTVT.